This T cell receptor beta chain was recorded in a study of shared clonotypes between healthy human individuals. Turning to this clone: Its cognate antigen is unknown.

Findings and caveats of the study: On the whole, naive subsets had larger estimated richness than memory subsets had.

The DNA input per sorted-subset replicate PCR was 150 to 200 ng, corresponding to some 30,000 T cell genomes. In the original processing: There were no quality scores in the junction-only immunoSEQ sequences, so filtering differed. The protocol was immunoSEQ multiplex PCR, while the TCRdb copy is restricted to in-frame clones and leaves out a portion. V, J and clone size are taken as reported in that table, and D and trimming were inferred from the DNA itself. The table lists 2 million to 2.5 million clones, nearly 97% of them singletons, with roughly 0.13% in the top ten. Everyone who donated was a Caucasian adult who lived in Nashville, Tennessee. Per germline, CDR1 SGHNT and CDR2 YYREEE (reference sequence). The CDR3 is 16 amino acids. Trimming removed 3 bases from V and 6 bases from J; junction bases left unmatched: 11.

Material: naive CD4+ T cells sorted from blood. Subset here: CD45RA+ positively selected. The rearrangement uses TRBV5-4 and TRBJ2-1, with 8 bases aligning to TRBD2. The clonotype comes from a man between 18 and 35 years old in good health. The CDR3 DNA reads TGTGCCAGCAGCTGGCCGAGGAGCGGGGGTATCAATGAGCAGTTCTTC. Its translation is CASSWPRSGGINEQFF. The entire variable domain, with the rest obtained from reference TRBV5-4 and TRBJ2-1, is as follows: ETGVTQSPTHLIKTRGQQVTLRCSSQSGHNTVSWYQQALGQGPQFIFQYYREEENGRGNFPPRFSGLQFPNYSSELNVNALELDDSALYLCASSWPRSGGINEQFFGPGTRLTVL.